Each of the 3 T cell receptor beta chains below was sequenced from the same sample in a study of shared T cell receptors in the human thymus. Some clones are missing from TCRdb's copy, which holds only in-frame ones; the method was immunoSEQ multiplex PCR. Here the sample spans 630,000 or so clones, around 87% being singletons. The same sample was also used in a study of human thymus T cells.

Sequenced sample: thymocytes. Receptors originate from a boy in the first two years of life with a congenital heart defect.

This chain connects TRBV2 to TRBJ2-7; D not certain. Germline CDR1 reads SNHLY; CDR2 reads FYNNEI. CDR3 size: 16 residues. V lost 0 bases to trimming and J lost 0 bases, with 12 bases between them. In DNA, the CDR3 is TGTGCCAGCAGTGAAGCGGGTGACATCCGCTCCTACGAGCAGTACTTC. Translated, it gives CASSEAGDIRSYEQYF.

This chain connects TRBV5-1 to TRBJ2-3; 13 nucleotides agree with TRBD2. Trimming at V came to 6 bases and at J to 5 bases, leaving 15 bases not matched to a gene. From germline, CDR1 is SGHRS and CDR2 YFSETQ. The CDR3 is 18 amino acids. CDR3: CASISSGGTSGNQDTQYF. CDR3 DNA sequence: TGCGCCAGCATCAGTTCGGGCGGGACTAGCGGGAACCAAGATACGCAGTATTTT.

The rearrangement joins TRBV13 to TRBJ2-5; 12 nucleotides agree with TRBD2. V lost 4 bases to trimming and J lost 1 base; unmatched junction nucleotides: 4. The CDR3 spans 16 residues. Germline CDR1 and CDR2: PRHDT and FYEKMQ (reference sequence). CDR3 nucleotides: TGTGCCAGCAGCTCAGGACTAGCGGGGTTCCAAGAGACCCAGTACTTC. Its translation: CASSSGLAGFQETQYF.